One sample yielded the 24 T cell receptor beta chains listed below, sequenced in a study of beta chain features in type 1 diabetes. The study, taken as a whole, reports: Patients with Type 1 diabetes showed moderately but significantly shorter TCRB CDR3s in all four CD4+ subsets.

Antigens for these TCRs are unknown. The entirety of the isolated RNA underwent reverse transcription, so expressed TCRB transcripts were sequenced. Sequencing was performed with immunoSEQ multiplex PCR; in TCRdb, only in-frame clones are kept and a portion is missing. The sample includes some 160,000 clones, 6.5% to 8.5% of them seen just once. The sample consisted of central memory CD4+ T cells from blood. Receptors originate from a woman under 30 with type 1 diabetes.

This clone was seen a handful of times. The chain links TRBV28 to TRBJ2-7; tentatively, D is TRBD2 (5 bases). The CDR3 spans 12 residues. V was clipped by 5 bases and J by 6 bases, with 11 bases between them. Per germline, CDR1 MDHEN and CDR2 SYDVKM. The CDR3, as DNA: TGTGCCAGCAGTGTTGGGGAGTTCGAGCAGTACTTC. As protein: CASSVGEFEQYF.

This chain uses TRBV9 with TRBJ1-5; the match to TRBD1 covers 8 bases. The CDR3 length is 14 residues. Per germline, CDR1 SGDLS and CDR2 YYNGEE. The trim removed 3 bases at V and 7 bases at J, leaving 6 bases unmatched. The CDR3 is CASSAGTGGQPQHF. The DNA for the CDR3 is TGTGCCAGCAGCGCCGGGACAGGAGGCCAGCCCCAGCATTTT.

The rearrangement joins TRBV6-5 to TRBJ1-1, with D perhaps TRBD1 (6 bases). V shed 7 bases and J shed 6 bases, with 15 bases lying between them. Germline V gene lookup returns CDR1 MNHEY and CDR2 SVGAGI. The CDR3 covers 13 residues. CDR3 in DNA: TGTGCCAGCAAGCACAGGGAAGGGGCTGAAGCTTTCTTT. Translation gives CASKHREGAEAFF.

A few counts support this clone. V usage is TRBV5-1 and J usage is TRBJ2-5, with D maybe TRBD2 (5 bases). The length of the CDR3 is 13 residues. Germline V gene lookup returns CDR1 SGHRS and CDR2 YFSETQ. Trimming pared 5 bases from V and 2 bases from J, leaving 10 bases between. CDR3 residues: CASRSGIQETQYF. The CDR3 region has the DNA TGCGCCAGCAGATCGGGGATTCAAGAGACCCAGTACTTC.

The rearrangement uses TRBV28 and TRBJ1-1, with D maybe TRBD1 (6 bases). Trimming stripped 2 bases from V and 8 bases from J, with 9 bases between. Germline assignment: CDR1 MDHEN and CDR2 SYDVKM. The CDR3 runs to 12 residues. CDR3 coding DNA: TGTGCCAGCAGTTTAATGGGGACAGAAGCTTTCTTT. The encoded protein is CASSLMGTEAFF.

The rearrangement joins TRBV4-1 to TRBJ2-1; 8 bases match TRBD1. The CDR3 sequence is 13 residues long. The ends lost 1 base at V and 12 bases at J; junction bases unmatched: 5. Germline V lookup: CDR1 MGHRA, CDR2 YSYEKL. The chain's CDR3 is CASSQVDRGMQFF. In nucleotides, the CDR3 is TGCGCCAGCAGCCAAGTCGACAGGGGAATGCAGTTCTTC.

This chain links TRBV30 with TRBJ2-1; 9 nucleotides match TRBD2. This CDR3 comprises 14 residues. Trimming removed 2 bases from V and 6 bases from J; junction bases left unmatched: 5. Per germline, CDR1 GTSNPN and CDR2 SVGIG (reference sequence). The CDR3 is CAWSRVAGVNEQFF. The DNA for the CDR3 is TGTGCCTGGAGTAGGGTAGCGGGAGTCAATGAGCAGTTCTTC.

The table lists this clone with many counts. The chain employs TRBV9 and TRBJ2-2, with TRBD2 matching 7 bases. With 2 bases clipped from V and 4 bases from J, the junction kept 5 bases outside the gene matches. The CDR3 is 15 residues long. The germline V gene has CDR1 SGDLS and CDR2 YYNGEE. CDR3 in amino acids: CASSVQRGFTGELFF. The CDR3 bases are TGTGCCAGCAGCGTTCAGCGGGGATTCACCGGGGAGCTGTTTTTT. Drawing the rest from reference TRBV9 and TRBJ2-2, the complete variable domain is DSGVTQTPKHLITATGQRVTLRCSPRSGDLSVYWYQQSLDQGLQFLIQYYNGEERAKGNILERFSAQQFPDLHSELNLSSLELGDSALYFCASSVQRGFTGELFFGEGSRLTVL.

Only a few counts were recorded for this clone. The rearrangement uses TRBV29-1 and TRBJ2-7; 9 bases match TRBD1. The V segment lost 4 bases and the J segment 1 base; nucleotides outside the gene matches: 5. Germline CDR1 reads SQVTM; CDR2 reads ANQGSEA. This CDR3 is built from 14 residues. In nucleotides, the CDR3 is TGCAGCGTTGTAGGGACAGGGCGATCCTACGAGCAGTACTTC. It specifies CSVVGTGRSYEQYF.

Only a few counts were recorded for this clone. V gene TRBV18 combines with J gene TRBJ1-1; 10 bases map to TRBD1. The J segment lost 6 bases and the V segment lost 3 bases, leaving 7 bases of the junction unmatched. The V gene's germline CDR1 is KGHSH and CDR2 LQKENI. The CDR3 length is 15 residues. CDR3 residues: CASSPSTGGFAEAFF. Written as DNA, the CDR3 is TGTGCCAGCTCACCCTCGACAGGGGGCTTTGCTGAAGCTTTCTTT.

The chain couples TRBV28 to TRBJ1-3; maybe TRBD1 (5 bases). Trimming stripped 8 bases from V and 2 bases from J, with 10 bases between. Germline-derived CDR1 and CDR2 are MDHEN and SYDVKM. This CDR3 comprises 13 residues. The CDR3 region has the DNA TGTGCCAGCGCAGGGCCGGCTGGAAACACCATATATTTT. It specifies CASAGPAGNTIYF.

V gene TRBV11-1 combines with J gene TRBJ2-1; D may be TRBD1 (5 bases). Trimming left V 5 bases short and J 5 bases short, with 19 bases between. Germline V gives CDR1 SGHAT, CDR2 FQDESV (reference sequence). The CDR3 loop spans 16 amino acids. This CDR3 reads CASSPRQNRRNNEQFF. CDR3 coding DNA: TGTGCCAGCAGCCCTCGACAGAACCGTCGTAACAATGAGCAGTTCTTC.

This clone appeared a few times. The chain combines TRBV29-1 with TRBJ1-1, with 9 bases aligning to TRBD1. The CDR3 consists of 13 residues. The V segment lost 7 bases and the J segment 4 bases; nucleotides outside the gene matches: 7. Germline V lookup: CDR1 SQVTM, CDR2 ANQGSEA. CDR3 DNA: TGCAGCGGCGGGACAGGGCGCGGCACTGAAGCTTTCTTT. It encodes CSGGTGRGTEAFF. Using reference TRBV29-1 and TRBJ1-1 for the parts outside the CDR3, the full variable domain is SAVISQKPSRDICQRGTSLTIQCQVDSQVTMMFWYRQQPGQSLTLIATANQGSEATYESGFVIDKFPISRPNLTFSTLTVSNMSPEDSSIYLCSGGTGRGTEAFFGQGTRLTVV.

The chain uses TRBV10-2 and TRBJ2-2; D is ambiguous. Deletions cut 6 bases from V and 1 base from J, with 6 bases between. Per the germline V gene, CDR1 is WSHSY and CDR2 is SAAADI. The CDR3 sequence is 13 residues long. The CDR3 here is CASSAQNTGELFF. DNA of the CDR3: TGCGCCAGCAGCGCACAGAACACCGGGGAGCTGTTTTTT.

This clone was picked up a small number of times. The CDR3 region has the DNA TGTGCCAGCAGTCCCACGTCCGGTGCCAACGTCCTGACTTTC. It is translated as CASSPTSGANVLTF. The chain has TRBV6-6 and TRBJ2-6; D not resolved. The V and J ends lost 5 bases and 7 bases respectively, with 12 bases between them. The CDR3 is 14 residues long. Germline CDR1 reads MNHNY; CDR2 reads SVGAGI (reference sequence).

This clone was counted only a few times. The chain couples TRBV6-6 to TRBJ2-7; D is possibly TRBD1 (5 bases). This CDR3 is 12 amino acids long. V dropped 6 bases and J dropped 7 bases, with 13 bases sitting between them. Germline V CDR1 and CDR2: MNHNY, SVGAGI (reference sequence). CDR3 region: CASRDTYWEQYF. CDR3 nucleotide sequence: TGTGCCAGCAGGGACACATACTGGGAGCAGTACTTC.

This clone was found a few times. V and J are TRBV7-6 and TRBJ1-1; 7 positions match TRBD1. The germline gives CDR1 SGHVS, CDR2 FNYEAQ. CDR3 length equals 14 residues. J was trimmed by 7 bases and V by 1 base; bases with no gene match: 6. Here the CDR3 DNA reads TGTGCCAGCAGCTTAGAGTCCGCAGGGGGTGAAGCTTTCTTT. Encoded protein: CASSLESAGGEAFF.

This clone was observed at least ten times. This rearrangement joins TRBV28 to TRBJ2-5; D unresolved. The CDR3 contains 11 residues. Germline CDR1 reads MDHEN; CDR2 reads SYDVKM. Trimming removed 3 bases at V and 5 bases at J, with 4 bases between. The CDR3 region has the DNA TGTGCCAGCAGTTTGGAGGAGACCCAGTACTTC. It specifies CASSLEETQYF.

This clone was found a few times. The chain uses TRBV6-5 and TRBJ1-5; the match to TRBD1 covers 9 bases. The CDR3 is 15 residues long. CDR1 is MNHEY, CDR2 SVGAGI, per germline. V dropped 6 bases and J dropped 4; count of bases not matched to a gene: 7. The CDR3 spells CASSPGQGLNQPQHF. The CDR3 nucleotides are TGTGCCAGCAGCCCGGGACAGGGTCTGAATCAGCCCCAGCATTTT.

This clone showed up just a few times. The CDR3 protein is CASSQAPAAGGNTDTQYF. In DNA form, the CDR3 reads TGCGCCAGCAGCCAAGCACCGGCGGCGGGAGGGAACACAGATACGCAGTATTTT. The gene calls are TRBV4-1 and TRBJ2-3, with 9 bases aligning to TRBD2. J lost 2 bases, V lost 1 base, and 10 bases had no gene match. Per the germline V gene, CDR1 is MGHRA and CDR2 is YSYEKL. The length of the CDR3 is 18 residues.

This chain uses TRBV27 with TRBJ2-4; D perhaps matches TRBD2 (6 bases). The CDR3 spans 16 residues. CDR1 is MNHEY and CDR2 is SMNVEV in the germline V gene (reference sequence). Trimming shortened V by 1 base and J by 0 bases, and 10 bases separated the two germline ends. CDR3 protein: CASSLFGGLAKNIQYF. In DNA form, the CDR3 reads TGTGCCAGCAGTTTATTTGGGGGACTAGCCAAAAACATTCAGTACTTC.

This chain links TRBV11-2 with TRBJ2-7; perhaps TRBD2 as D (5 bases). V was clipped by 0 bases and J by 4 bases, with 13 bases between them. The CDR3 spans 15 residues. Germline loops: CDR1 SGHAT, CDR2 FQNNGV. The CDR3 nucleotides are TGTGCCAGCAGCTTAGAGGACTGGGGTGGATACGAGCAGTACTTC. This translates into CASSLEDWGGYEQYF.

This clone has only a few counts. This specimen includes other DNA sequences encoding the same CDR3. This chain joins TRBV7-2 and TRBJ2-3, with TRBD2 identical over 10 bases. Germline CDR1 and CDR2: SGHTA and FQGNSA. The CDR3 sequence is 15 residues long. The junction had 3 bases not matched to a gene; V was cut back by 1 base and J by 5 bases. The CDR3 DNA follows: TGTGCCAGCAGCTTAGTAGCGGGAGGTGGAGATACGCAGTATTTT. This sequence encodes CASSLVAGGGDTQYF.

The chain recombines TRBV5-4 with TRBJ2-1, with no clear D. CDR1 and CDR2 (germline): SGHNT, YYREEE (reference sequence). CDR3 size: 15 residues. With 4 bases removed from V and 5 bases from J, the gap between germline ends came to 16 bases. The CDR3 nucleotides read TGTGCCAGCAGCCCCTCTGCCCTCCTAAACAATGAGCAGTTCTTC. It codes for CASSPSALLNNEQFF.